The rows below give T cell receptor beta chains drawn from one sample of a study of blood T cell repertoires in COVID-19. TCRdb's copy holds only in-frame clones and misses some; the assay was immunoSEQ multiplex PCR. Among 280,000 or so clones listed, around 85% were seen once. The sequenced material came from PBMCs or T cells enriched from blood (not recorded which). The receptors were gathered from a woman aged 45-65 years who had recovered from COVID-19. Each CDR3 is given with its conserved first and last residue. D genes are given only for firm matches. Part of the rows lack a size; the others show once, few, many or a class for expanded clones.

d_gene	j_gene	abundance	v_gene	CDR3aa	CDR3nt
.	TRBJ2-7	.	TRBV5-8	CASSLGGSYYEQYF	TGTGCCAGCAGCCTGGGGGGCAGCTACTACGAGCAGTACTTC
.	TRBJ1-2	.	TRBV6-5	CASSTRPSGPGYTF	TGTGCCAGCAGCACCCGCCCTTCAGGGCCTGGCTACACCTTC
.	TRBJ1-2	.	TRBV19	CASSIVSTPNYGYTF	TGTGCCAGTAGTATAGTCAGTACGCCTAACTATGGCTACACCTTC
.	TRBJ2-2	.	TRBV5-4	CASSFREKAGELFF	TGTGCCAGCAGCTTCAGGGAAAAAGCCGGGGAGCTGTTTTTT
.	TRBJ2-2	.	TRBV27	CASSLPPWGPNTGELFF	TGTGCCAGCAGTCTACCCCCCTGGGGCCCGAACACCGGGGAGCTGTTTTTT
.	TRBJ1-5	.	TRBV18	CASSPTVNQPQHF	TGTGCCAGCTCACCGACAGTAAACCAGCCCCAGCATTTT
TRBD1	TRBJ2-2	.	TRBV4-3	CASSQGDRDTGELFF	TGCGCCAGCAGCCAAGGGGACAGGGACACCGGGGAGCTGTTTTTT
.	TRBJ2-1	.	TRBV10-1	CASSESTGTHNEQFF	TGCGCCAGCAGTGAGTCAACAGGGACCCACAATGAGCAGTTCTTC
TRBD2	TRBJ2-3	.	TRBV30	CAWNILAGGGGTQYF	TGTGCCTGGAATATACTAGCGGGAGGCGGGGGTACGCAGTATTTT
.	TRBJ1-1	.	TRBV2	CASSLSGAETEAFF	TGTGCCAGCAGTCTTTCAGGGGCTGAGACTGAAGCTTTCTTT
.	TRBJ2-2	.	TRBV3-1/TRBV3-2	CASSQDRQGSNTGELFF	TGTGCCAGCAGCCAAGATCGCCAGGGGTCTAACACCGGGGAGCTGTTTTTT
.	TRBJ2-1	once	TRBV5-6	CASSFSINEQFF	TGTGCCAGCAGCTTTTCAATCAATGAGCAGTTCTTC
.	TRBJ1-6	.	TRBV30	CAWRFGNNSPLHF	TGTGCCTGGAGGTTCGGGAATAATTCACCCCTCCACTTT
.	TRBJ1-5	once	TRBV11-2	CASSFGRFGNQPQHF	TGTGCCAGCAGCTTCGGCAGGTTTGGCAATCAGCCCCAGCATTTT
TRBD1	TRBJ2-2	.	TRBV4-1	CASSQSTGRKAGELFF	TGCGCCAGCAGCCAATCGACAGGGCGAAAGGCCGGGGAGCTGTTTTTT
.	TRBJ1-2	.	TRBV28	CASSLEAVAYGYTF	TGTGCCAGCAGTTTAGAGGCGGTTGCCTATGGCTACACCTTC
.	TRBJ2-7	once	TRBV11-3	CASSLRGSNEQYF	TGTGCCAGCAGCTTACGAGGGAGCAACGAGCAGTACTTC
.	TRBJ2-7	.	TRBV4-1	CASSQDRRRLEQYF	TGCGCCAGCAGCCAAGATAGACGGCGGCTAGAGCAGTACTTC
.	TRBJ2-3	.	TRBV11-2	CASSLETQGLPTDTQYF	TGTGCCAGCAGCTTAGAAACCCAGGGGCTACCCACAGATACGCAGTATTTT
.	TRBJ2-1	.	TRBV7-9	CASSSWTDSSYNEQFF	TGTGCCAGCAGCTCATGGACGGACAGCTCCTACAATGAGCAGTTCTTC
TRBD2	TRBJ2-7	.	TRBV14	CASSQGGSGLPYEQYF	TGTGCCAGCAGCCAAGGGGGTAGCGGGCTACCCTACGAGCAGTACTTC
TRBD2	TRBJ2-2	.	TRBV19	CASNPSGRAGTGELFF	TGTGCCAGTAACCCTAGCGGGAGGGCAGGCACCGGGGAGCTGTTTTTT
.	TRBJ2-1	.	TRBV2	CASSARGSSYNEQFF	TGTGCCAGCAGTGCTAGGGGTAGCTCCTACAATGAGCAGTTCTTC
TRBD2	TRBJ2-6	.	TRBV9	CASSVGISGRWLGANVLTF	TGTGCCAGCAGCGTAGGGATTAGCGGGAGATGGCTTGGGGCCAACGTCCTGACTTTC
TRBD1	TRBJ1-2	.	TRBV5-1	CASSTGQVYGYTF	TGCGCCAGCAGCACGGGACAGGTCTATGGCTACACCTTC
TRBD1	TRBJ2-5	.	TRBV7-6	CASNRGPYQETQYF	TGTGCCAGCAACAGGGGGCCATACCAAGAGACCCAGTACTTC
.	TRBJ2-5	.	TRBV30	CAWSVLETQYF	TGTGCCTGGAGTGTACTGGAGACCCAGTACTTC
TRBD2	TRBJ2-3	once	TRBV4-1	CASSRANVAGGTDTQYF	TGCGCCAGCAGCCGAGCCAACGTAGCGGGGGGCACAGATACGCAGTATTTT
TRBD1	TRBJ2-5	.	TRBV7-3	CASSPGQGGQTQYF	TGTGCCAGCAGCCCCGGACAGGGAGGACAGACCCAGTACTTC
TRBD1	TRBJ2-5	.	TRBV10-1	CASSPGQGLETQYF	TGCGCCAGCAGTCCGGGACAGGGATTGGAGACCCAGTACTTC
TRBD2	TRBJ2-1	.	TRBV18	CASSPPGTSGYNEQFF	TGTGCCAGCTCACCACCGGGGACTAGCGGGTACAATGAGCAGTTCTTC
TRBD2	TRBJ2-2	.	TRBV10-3	CAISASGGMNTGELFF	TGTGCCATCAGTGCTAGCGGGGGGATGAACACCGGGGAGCTGTTTTTT
TRBD2	TRBJ2-3	.	TRBV4-2	CASSQDGPGTSGTSTDTQYF	TGTGCCAGCAGCCAAGACGGGCCCGGGACTAGCGGGACTAGCACAGATACGCAGTATTTT